The clone carrying this TCR beta chain is a singleton in its sample. The CDR3 has 13 amino acids. The V end was cut by 2 bases, the J end by 8 bases, with 12 bases between. In the original analysis: By means of reference gene primer amplification, nucleated cell counts were estimated. Here immunoSEQ multiplex PCR was the method, and the copy in TCRdb shows in-frame clones only, minus some. The D gene and trimming were derived from the DNA, and the V and J assignments and clone size from that table. The table shows around 100,000 clones, with 84% occurring only once. The sample originates from a study of blood T cell repertoires in COVID-19. On the study more broadly: The origin of the acute and convalescent COVID-19 samples was the United States, Italy and Spain.

This TCR was recovered from a human donor in a cohort sampled during active or convalescent COVID-19. Sequenced sample: peripheral blood. The rearrangement uses TRBV12-3 or TRBV12-4 and TRBJ1-1; D not certain. The CDR3 region has the DNA TGTGCCAGCAGTTTAAGAGGGATCCGGGAAGCTTTCTTT. Protein: CASSLRGIREAFF.